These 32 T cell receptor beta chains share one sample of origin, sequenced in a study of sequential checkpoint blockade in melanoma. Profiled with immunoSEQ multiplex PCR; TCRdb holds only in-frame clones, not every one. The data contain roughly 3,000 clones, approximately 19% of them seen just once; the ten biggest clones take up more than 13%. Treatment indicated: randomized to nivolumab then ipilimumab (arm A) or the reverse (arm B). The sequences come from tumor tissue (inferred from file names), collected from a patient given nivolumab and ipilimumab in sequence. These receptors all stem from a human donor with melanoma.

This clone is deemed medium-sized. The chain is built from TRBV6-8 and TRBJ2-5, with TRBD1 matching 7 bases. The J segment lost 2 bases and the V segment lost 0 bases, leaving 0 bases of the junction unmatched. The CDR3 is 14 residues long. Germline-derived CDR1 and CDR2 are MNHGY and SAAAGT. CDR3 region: CASSYSQGQETQYF. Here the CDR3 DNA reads TGTGCCAGCAGTTACTCACAGGGGCAAGAGACCCAGTACTTC.

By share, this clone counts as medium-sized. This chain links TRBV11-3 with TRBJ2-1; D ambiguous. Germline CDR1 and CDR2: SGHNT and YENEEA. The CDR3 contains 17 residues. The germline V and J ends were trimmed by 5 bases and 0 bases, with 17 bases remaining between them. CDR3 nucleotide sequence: TGTGCCAGCAGCCCCCGAGTATGGGAAAGCTCCTACAATGAGCAGTTCTTC. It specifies CASSPRVWESSYNEQFF.

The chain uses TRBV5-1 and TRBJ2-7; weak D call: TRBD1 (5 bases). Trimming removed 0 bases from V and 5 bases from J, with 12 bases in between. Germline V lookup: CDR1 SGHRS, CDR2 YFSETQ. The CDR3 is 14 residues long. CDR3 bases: TGCGCCAGCAGCTTGGTTAGTTCAGGGAACGAGCAGTACTTC. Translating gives CASSLVSSGNEQYF.

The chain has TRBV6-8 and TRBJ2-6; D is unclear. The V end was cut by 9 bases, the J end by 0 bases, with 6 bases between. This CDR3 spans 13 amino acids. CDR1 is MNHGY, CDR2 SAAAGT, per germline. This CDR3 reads CASINSGANVLTF. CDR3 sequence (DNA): TGTGCCAGTATTAACTCTGGGGCCAACGTCCTGACTTTC.

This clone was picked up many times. The CDR3 loop reads CASSFPAETSSTDTQYF. DNA of the CDR3: TGTGCCAGCAGCTTCCCGGCCGAAACTTCAAGCACAGATACGCAGTATTTT. The V and J genes are TRBV11-3 and TRBJ2-3; unclear D gene. CDR3 length equals 17 residues. The V end lost 3 bases, the J end lost 0 bases, and 16 bases lay between the germline ends. The germline gives CDR1 SGHNT, CDR2 YENEEA.

CDR3 in DNA: TGTGCCACCCCGCCGTGGAGCGGGAGCACAGATACGCAGTATTTT. Amino acids: CATPPWSGSTDTQYF. The chain links TRBV12-2 to TRBJ2-3; TRBD2 is the table's D call, not checked against the DNA. TRBV12-2 is a pseudogene segment. This CDR3 comprises 15 residues.

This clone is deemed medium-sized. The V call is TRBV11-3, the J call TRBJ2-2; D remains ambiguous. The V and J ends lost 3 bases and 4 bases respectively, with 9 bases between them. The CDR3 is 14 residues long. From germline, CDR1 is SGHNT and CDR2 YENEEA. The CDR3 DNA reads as TGTGCCAGCAGCTTTAGGTCGCTCACCGGGGAGCTGTTTTTT. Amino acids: CASSFRSLTGELFF.

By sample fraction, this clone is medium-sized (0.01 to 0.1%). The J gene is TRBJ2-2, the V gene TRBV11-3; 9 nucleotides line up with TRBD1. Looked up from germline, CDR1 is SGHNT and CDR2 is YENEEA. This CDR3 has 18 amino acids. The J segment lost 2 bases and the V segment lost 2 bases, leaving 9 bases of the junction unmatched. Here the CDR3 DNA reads TGTGCCAGCAGCTTACGTACAGGGGGCGGGTTAAACACCGGGGAGCTGTTTTTT. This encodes CASSLRTGGGLNTGELFF.

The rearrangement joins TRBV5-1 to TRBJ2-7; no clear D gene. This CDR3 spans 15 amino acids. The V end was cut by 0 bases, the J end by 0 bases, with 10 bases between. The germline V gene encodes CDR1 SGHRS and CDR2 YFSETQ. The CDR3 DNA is TGCGCCAGCAGCTTGGGAAGCACAAGCTCCTACGAGCAGTACTTC. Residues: CASSLGSTSSYEQYF.

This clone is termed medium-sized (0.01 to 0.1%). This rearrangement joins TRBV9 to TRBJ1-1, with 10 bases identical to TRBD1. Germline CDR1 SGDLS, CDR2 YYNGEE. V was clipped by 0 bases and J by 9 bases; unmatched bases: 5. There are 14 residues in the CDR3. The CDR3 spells CASSVEDRGYKAFF. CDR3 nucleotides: TGTGCCAGCAGCGTAGAGGACAGGGGGTATAAAGCTTTCTTT.

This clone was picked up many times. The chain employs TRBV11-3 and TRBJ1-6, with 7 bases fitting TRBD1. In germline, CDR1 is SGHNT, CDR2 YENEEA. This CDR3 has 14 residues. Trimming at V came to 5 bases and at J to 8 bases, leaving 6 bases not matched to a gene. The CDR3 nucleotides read TGTGCCAGCAGCCCGGACAGGAATTATTCACCCCTCCACTTT. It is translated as CASSPDRNYSPLHF.

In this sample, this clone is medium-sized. CDR3 nucleotide sequence: TGTGCCAGCAGTTACACTTCCCACGGGGAGCTGTTTTTT. Translating gives CASSYTSHGELFF. The chain couples TRBV6-8 to TRBJ2-2; D uncertain. The CDR3 is made up of 13 amino acids. CDR1 and CDR2 from the germline V gene are MNHGY and SAAAGT. Trimming removed 2 bases from V and 7 bases from J, with 8 bases in between.

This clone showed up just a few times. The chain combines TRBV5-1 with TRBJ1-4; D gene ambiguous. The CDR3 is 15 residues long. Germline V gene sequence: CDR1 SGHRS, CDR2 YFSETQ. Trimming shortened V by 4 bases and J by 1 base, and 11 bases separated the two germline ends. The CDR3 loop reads CASSRALGTNEKLFF. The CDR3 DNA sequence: TGCGCCAGCAGCCGGGCCCTGGGAACTAATGAAAAACTGTTTTTT.

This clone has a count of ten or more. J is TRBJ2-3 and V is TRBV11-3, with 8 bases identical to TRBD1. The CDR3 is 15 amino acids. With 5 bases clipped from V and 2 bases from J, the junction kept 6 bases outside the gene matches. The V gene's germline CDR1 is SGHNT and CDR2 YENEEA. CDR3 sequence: CASSPGTGVTDTQYF. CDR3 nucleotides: TGTGCCAGCAGCCCCGGGACAGGAGTCACAGATACGCAGTATTTT.

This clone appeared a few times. The CDR3 protein is CASIQVSGANVLTF. In nucleotides, the CDR3 is TGTGCCAGCATCCAGGTATCTGGGGCCAACGTCCTGACTTTC. This chain connects TRBV19 to TRBJ2-6; D remains unclear. CDR3 length: 14 amino acids. V lost 9 bases and J lost 1, with 10 bases in between. Per the germline V gene, CDR1 is LNHDA and CDR2 is SQIVND (reference sequence).

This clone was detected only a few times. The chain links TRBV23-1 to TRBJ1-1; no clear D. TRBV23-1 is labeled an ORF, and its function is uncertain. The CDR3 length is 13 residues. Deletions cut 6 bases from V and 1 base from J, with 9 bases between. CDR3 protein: CASSQKGNTEAFF. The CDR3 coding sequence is TGCGCCAGCAGCCAAAAGGGGAACACTGAAGCTTTCTTT.

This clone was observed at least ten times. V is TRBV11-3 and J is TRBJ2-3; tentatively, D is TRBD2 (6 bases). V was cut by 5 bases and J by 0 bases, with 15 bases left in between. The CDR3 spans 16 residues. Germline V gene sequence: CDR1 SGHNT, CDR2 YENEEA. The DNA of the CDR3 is TGTGCCAGCAGCCTTATAGCGGCCCCTAGCACAGATACGCAGTATTTT. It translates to CASSLIAAPSTDTQYF.

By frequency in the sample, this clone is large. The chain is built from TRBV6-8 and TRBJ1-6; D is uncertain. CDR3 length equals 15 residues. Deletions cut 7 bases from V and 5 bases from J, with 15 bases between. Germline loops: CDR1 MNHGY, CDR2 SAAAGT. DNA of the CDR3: TGTGCCAGCATGAGGAGTAGGTTGAATAATTCACCCCTCCACTTT. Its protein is CASMRSRLNNSPLHF.

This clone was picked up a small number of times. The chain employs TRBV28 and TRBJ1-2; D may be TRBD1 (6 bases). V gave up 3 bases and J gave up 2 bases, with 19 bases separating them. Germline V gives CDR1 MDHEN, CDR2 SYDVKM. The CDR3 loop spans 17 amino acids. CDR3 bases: TGTGCCAGCAGTTTGGGTCCGTGGCAGGGGCTGAACTATGGCTACACCTTC. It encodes CASSLGPWQGLNYGYTF.

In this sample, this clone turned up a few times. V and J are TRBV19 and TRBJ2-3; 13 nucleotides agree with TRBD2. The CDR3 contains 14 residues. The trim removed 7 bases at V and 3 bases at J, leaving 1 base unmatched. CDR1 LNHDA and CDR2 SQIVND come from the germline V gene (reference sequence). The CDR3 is CASKTSGGTDTQYF. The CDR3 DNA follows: TGTGCCAGTAAGACTAGCGGGGGGACAGATACGCAGTATTTT.

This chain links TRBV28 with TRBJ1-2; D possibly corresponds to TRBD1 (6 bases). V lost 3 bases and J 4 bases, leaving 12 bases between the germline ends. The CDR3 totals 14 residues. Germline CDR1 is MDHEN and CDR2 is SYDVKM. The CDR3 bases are TGTGCCAGCAGTTTCTCAGGGGATTTCTATGGCTACACCTTC. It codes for CASSFSGDFYGYTF.

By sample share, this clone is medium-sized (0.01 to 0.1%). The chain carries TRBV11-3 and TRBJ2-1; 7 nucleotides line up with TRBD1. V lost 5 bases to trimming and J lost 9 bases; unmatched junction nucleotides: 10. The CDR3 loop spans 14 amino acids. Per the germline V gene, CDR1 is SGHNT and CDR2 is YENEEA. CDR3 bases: TGTGCCAGCAGCCAAAGGTCGACAGGGTCTGAGCAGTTCTTC. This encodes CASSQRSTGSEQFF.

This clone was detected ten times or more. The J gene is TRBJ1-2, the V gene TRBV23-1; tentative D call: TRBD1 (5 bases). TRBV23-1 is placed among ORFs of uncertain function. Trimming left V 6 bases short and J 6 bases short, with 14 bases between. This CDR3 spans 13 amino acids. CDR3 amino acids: CASSQDGGHGYTF. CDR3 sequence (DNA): TGCGCCAGCAGCCAAGACGGGGGTCATGGCTACACCTTC.

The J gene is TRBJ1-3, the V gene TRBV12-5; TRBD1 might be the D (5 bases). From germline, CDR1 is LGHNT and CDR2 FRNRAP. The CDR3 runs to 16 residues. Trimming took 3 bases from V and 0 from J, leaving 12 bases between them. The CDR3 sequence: CASGFYVGGSGNTIYF. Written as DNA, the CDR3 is TGTGCTAGTGGTTTTTATGTGGGGGGCTCTGGAAACACCATATATTTT.

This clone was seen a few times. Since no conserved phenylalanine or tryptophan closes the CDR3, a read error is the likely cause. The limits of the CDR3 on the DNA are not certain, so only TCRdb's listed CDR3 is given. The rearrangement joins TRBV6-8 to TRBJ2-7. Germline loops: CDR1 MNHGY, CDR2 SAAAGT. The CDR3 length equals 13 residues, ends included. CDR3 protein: CASSGLAGTAAKI.

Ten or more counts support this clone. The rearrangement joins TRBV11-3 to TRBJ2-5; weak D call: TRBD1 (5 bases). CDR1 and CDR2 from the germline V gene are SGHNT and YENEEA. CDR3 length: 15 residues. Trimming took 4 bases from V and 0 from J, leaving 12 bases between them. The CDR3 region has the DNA TGTGCCAGCAGCTACCCGGACATTTACCAAGAGACCCAGTACTTC. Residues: CASSYPDIYQETQYF. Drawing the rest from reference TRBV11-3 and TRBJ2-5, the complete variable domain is EAGVVQSPRYKIIEKKQPVAFWCNPISGHNTLYWYLQNLGQGPELLIRYENEEAVDDSQLPKDRFSAERLKGVDSTLKIQPAELGDSAVYLCASSYPDIYQETQYFGPGTRLLVL.

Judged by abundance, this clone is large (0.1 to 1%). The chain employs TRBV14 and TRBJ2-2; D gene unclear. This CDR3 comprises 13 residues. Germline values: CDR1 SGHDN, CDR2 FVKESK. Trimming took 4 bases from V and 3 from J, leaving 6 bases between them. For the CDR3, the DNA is TGTGCCAGCAGCCTCACGGACACCGGGGAGCTGTTTTTT. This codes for CASSLTDTGELFF. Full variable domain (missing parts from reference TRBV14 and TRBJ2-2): EAGVTQFPSHSVIEKGQTVTLRCDPISGHDNLYWYRRVMGKEIKFLLHFVKESKQDESGMPNNRFLAERTGGTYSTLKVQPAELEDSGVYFCASSLTDTGELFFGEGSRLTVL.

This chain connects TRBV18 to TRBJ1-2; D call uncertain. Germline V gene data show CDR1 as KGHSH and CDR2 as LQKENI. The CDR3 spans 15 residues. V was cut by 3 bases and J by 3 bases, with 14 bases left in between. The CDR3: CASSPSATTHYGYTF. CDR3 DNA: TGTGCCAGCTCACCGAGCGCGACGACACACTATGGCTACACCTTC.

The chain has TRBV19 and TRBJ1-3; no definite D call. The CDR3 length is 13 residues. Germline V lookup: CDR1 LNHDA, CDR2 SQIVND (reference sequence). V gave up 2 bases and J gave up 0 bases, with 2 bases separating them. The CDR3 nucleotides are TGTGCCAGTAGTATATCCTCTGGAAACACCATATATTTT. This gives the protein CASSISSGNTIYF. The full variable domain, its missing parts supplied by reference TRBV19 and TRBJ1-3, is DGGITQSPKYLFRKEGQNVTLSCEQNLNHDAMYWYRQDPGQGLRLIYYSQIVNDFQKGDIAEGYSVSREKKESFPLTVTSAQKNPTAFYLCASSISSGNTIYFGEGSWLTVV.

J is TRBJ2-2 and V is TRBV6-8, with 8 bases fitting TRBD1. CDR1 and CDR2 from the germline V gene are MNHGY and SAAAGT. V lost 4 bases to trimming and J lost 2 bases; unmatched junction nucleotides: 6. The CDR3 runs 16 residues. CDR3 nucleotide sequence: TGTGCCAGCAGTTTTCCCGGGACAGGCAACACCGGGGAGCTGTTTTTT. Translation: CASSFPGTGNTGELFF.

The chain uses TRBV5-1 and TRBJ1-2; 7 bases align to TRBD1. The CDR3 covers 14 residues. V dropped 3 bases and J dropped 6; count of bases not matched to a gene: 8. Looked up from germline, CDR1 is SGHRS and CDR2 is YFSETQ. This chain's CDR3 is CASSSGQEGDGYTF. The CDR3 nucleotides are TGCGCCAGCAGCTCCGGACAGGAAGGTGATGGCTACACCTTC.

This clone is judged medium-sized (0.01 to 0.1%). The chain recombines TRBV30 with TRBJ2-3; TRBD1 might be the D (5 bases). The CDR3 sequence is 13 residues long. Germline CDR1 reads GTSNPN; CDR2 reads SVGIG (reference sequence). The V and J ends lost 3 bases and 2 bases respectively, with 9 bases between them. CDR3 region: CAWRNRPTDTQYF. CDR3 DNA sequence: TGTGCCTGGAGGAACAGGCCCACAGATACGCAGTATTTT.